This entry concerns a single TCR beta chain. This clonotype occurred many times. This clone's antigen is unknown. One base away there is no much larger clone; base qualities are not given. For the unsorted PBMC libraries, 2 million PBMCs were stored in RNAlater at -80 degrees C until RNA extraction and were used to generate the libraries. The multiple sclerosis patients were enrolled in a US clinical protocol that used magnetic resonance imaging to evaluate disease progression. Peripheral blood was subjected to Ficoll-Hypaque density gradient centrifugation to isolate PBMCs, which were then cryopreserved in liquid nitrogen. cDNA synthesis used template-switch 5'RACE with a primer carrying a 10-nucleotide random unique molecular identifier tagging each TCR transcript. Over 180 million TCR-beta sequences, covering 15-18 subjects, were produced in each sequencing run. The RNeasy kit was used for extraction of total RNA. The KAPA Real-time Library Amplification kit was used to amplify TCR-beta VDJ regions with primers targeting the TCR constant region and the 5'RACE anchor. Sample indexes and Illumina adaptors were added in a first PCR, and a second PCR then increased library yield. After purification with Ampure beads, the TCR product of roughly 650 bp was size-selected on a 2% E-gel SizeSelection system. Library quality was checked on a Bioanalyzer, concentration was measured with Qubit, and libraries were quantified with the Kapa Library Quantification kit before pooling. An Illumina HiSeq 2500 was used to sequence the libraries paired-end at 2 x 150 bp. To increase sequence diversity, about 24-32% phiX was spiked into each library pool. The original pipeline was this. The quality-filtered reads were processed with the UMI-based MiGEC pipeline, whose error correction step removed more than 80% of the raw TCR sequences. VDJ genes were aligned to IMGT germline references, and clonotypes were defined by unique CDR3 amino acid sequence plus V-J genes. Clonal expansion, Shannon diversity and CDR3 relatedness were evaluated with VDJtools (CalcPairwiseDistances, ClusterSamples), while phylogenetic trees were built in CLCbio workbench. Clones with at least 8 unique UMIs were defined as expanded, with this threshold being based on coefficient-of-variation modelling across technical triplicates. TCRdb passed the public sequencing reads through fastp at Q25 and MiXCR, retaining productive beta sequences. For every CDR3 protein sequence, its rows merge into one entry that carries the most common genes and DNA. TCRdb's processing, not the study's, gives the V and J calls here. This sample comprises tens of thousands of distinct CDR3 sequences, roughly 3.5% of them detected only once. Around 3.1% of the sample belongs to the ten largest clones.

This sample was included in a study of neurological immune-mediated disorders (dated by TCRdb to the late 2010s). Regarding the complete study: Of the 35 or so multiple sclerosis patients, some 30 had relapsing-remitting MS and 3 had secondary progressive MS. The roughly 110 TCR-beta libraries included longitudinal samples, technical triplicates and paired sorted CD4+ and CD8+ T-cell subsets alongside PBMC samples. Of the approximately 66 subjects in the cohort, some 15 were HAM/TSP patients, about 34 were multiple sclerosis patients, and some 20 were healthy controls. Peripheral blood TCR-beta repertoires from HTLV-I-associated myelopathy (HAM/TSP) patients, multiple sclerosis patients and healthy controls were compared by UMI-based sequencing. The study at large found these results: No identical CDR3 amino acid sequences were shared among expanded clones across subjects, suggesting private TCR-beta repertoires in all groups. The MS cluster was not associated with any clinical or MRI features, and the authors stated that larger cohorts are needed. Repertoires from 18 of 34 MS patients were grouped by phylogenetic analysis into a cluster of related CDR3 sequences, suggesting a possible repertoire-level signature. TCR clonal expansion was greatest in HAM/TSP patients and smallest in MS patients, who ranked below even healthy controls.

Measured from the cysteine to the phenylalanine, the CDR3 is 15 residues long. The DNA shown is the 45-base CDR3, in frame from base 1. Trimmed from V: 2 bases; trimmed from J: 4 bases; junction bases lacking a gene match: 4. CDR1 and CDR2 were assigned from the germline V gene (reference sequence) as DFQATT and SNEGSKA. The receptor chain draws on TRBV20-1 and TRBJ2-1; TRBD2 matches 11 bases in the middle. The sample comprised PBMCs. The clonotype originates from a woman aged 45 to 65 with multiple sclerosis. The DNA sequence is TGCAGTGCTAGAAATAGCGGGGGGGCTTACAATGAGCAGTTCTTC. Its protein reads: CSARNSGGAYNEQFF.